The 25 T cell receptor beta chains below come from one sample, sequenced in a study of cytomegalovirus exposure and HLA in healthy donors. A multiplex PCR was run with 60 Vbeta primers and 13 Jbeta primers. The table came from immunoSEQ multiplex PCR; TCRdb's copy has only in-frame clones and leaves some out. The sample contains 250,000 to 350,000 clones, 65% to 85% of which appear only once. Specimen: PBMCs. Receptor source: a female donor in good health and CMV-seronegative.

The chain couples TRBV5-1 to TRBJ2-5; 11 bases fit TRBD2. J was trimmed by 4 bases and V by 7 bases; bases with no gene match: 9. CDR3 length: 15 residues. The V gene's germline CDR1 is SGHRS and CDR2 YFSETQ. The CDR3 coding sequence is TGCGCCAGCTCTCTAGCGGGAGGACGGGGAGAGACCCAGTACTTC. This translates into CASSLAGGRGETQYF.

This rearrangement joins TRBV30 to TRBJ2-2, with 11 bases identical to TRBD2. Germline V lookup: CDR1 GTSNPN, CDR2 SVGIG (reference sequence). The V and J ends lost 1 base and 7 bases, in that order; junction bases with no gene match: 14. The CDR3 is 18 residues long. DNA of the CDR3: TGTGCCTGGAGTGACGCCTTAACTAGCGGGAGATATGGCGGGGAGCTGTTTTTT. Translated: CAWSDALTSGRYGGELFF.

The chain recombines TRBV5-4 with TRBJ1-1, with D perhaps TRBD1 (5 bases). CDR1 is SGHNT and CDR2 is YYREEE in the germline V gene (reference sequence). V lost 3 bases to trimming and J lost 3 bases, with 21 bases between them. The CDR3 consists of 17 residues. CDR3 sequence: CASSWVLARGGDTEAFF. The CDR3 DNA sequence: TGTGCCAGCAGCTGGGTACTCGCGCGGGGGGGGGACACTGAAGCTTTCTTT.

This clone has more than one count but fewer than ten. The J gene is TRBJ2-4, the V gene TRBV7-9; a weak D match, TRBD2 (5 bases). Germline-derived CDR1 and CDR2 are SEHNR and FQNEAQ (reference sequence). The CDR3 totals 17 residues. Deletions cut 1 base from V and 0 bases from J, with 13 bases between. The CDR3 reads CASSLESGPLAKNIQYF. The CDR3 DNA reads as TGTGCCAGCAGCTTAGAGAGCGGCCCGCTAGCCAAAAACATTCAGTACTTC.

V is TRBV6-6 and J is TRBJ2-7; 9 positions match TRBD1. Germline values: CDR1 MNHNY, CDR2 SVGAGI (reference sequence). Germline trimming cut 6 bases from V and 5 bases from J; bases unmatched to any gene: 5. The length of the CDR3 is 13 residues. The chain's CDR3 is CASRAGQGNEQYF. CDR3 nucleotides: TGTGCCAGCAGGGCGGGACAGGGAAACGAGCAGTACTTC.

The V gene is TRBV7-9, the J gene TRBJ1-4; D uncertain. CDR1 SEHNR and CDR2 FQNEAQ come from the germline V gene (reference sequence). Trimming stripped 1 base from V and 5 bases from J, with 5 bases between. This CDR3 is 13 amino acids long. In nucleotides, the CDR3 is TGTGCCAGCAGCTTAGACAGAAATGAAAAACTGTTTTTT. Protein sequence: CASSLDRNEKLFF.

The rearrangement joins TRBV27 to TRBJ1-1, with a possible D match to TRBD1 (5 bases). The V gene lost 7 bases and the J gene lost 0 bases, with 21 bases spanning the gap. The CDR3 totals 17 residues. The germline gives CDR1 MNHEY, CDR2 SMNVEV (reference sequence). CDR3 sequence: CASNWGTPPRMNTEAFF. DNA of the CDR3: TGTGCCAGCAATTGGGGCACCCCGCCCCGCATGAACACTGAAGCTTTCTTT.

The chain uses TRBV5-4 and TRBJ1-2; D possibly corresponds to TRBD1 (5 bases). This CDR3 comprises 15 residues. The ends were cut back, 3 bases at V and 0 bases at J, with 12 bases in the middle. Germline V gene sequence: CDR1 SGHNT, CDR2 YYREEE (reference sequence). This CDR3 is CASSSNPGANYGYTF. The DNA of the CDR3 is TGTGCCAGCAGCTCTAACCCGGGGGCTAACTATGGCTACACCTTC. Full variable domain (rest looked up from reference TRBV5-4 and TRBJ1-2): ETGVTQSPTHLIKTRGQQVTLRCSSQSGHNTVSWYQQALGQGPQFIFQYYREEENGRGNFPPRFSGLQFPNYSSELNVNALELDDSALYLCASSSNPGANYGYTFGSGTRLTVV.

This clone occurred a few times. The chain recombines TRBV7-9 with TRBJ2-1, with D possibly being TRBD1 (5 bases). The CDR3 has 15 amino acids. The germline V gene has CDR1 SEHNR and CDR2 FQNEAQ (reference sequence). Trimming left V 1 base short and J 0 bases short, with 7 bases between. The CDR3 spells CASSLVTVSYNEQFF. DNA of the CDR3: TGTGCCAGCAGCTTAGTGACAGTCTCCTACAATGAGCAGTTCTTC.

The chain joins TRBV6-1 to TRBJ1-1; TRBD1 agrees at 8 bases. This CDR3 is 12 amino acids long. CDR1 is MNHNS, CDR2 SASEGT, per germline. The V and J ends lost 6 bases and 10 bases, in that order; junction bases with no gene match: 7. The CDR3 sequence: CASRDGTGIAFF. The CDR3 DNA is TGTGCCAGCAGGGATGGGACAGGTATAGCTTTCTTT.

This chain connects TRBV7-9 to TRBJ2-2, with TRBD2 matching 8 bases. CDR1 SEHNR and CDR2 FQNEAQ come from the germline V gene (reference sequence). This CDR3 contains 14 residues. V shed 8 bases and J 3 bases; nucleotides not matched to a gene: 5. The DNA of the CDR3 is TGTGCCAGCCGACTAGCGAAGGACACCGGGGAGCTGTTTTTT. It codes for CASRLAKDTGELFF.

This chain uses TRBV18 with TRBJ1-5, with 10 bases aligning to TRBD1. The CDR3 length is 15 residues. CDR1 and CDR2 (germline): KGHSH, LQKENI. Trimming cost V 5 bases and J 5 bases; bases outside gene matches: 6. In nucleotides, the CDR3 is TGTGCCAGCTCAATCGCCGGGACAGGGGATCAGCCCCAGCATTTT. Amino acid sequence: CASSIAGTGDQPQHF.

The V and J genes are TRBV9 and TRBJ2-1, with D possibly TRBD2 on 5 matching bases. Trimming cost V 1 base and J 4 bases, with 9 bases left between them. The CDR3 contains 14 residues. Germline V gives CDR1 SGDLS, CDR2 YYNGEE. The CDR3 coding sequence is TGTGCCAGCAGCGTACTAGCTAATTACAATGAGCAGTTCTTC. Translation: CASSVLANYNEQFF.

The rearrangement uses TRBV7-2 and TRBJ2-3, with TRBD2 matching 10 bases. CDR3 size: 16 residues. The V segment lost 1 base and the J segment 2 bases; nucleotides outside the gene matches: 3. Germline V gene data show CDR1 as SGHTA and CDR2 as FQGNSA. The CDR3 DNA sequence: TGTGCCAGCAGCTTAGAACTAGCGGGGACCACAGATACGCAGTATTTT. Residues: CASSLELAGTTDTQYF.

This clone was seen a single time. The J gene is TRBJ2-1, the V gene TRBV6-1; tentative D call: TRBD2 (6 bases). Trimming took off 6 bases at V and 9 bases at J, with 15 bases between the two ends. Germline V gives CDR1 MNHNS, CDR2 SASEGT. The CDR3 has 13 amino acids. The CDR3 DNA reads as TGTGCCAGCAGGACTAGTAGTATTAGTGAGCAGTTCTTC. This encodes CASRTSSISEQFF.

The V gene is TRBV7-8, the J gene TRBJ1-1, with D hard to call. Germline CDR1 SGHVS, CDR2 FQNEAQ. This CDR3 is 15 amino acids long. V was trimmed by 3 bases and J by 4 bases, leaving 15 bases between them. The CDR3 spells CASSLVYGSGTEAFF. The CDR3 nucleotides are TGTGCCAGCAGCTTGGTTTACGGCTCAGGCACTGAAGCTTTCTTT.

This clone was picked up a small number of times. The chain's CDR3 is CASRRTSGSAGELFF. The CDR3 region has the DNA TGTGCCAGCAGAAGGACTAGCGGGAGTGCCGGGGAGCTGTTTTTT. The chain couples TRBV7-2 to TRBJ2-2, with TRBD2 matching 13 bases. Germline V gene data show CDR1 as SGHTA and CDR2 as FQGNSA. The CDR3 covers 15 residues. Losses at the gene ends were 6 bases for V and 6 bases for J; bases not matched to a gene: 4.

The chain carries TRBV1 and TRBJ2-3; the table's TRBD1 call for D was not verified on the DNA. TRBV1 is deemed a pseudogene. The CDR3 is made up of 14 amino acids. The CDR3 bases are TGCACCAGCAGCCTCTGGCTGTACACAGATACGCAGTATTTT. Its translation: CTSSLWLYTDTQYF.

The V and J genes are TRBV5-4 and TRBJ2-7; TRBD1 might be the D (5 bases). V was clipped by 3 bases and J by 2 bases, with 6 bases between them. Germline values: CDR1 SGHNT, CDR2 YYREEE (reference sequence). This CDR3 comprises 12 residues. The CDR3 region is CASSSGTYEQYF. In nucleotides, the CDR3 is TGTGCCAGCAGCTCAGGGACCTACGAGCAGTACTTC.

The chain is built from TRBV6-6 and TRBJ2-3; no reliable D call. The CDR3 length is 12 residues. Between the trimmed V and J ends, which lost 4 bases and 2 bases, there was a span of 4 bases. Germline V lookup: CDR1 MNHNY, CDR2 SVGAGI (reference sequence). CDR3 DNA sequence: TGTGCCAGCAGTTCAAACACAGATACGCAGTATTTT. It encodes CASSSNTDTQYF.

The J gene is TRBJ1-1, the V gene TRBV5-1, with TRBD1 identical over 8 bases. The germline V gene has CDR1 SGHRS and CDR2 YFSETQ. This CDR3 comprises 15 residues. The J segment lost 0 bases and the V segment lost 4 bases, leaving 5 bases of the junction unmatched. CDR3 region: CASSPRDRMNTEAFF. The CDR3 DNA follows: TGCGCCAGCAGCCCCCGGGACAGGATGAACACTGAAGCTTTCTTT.

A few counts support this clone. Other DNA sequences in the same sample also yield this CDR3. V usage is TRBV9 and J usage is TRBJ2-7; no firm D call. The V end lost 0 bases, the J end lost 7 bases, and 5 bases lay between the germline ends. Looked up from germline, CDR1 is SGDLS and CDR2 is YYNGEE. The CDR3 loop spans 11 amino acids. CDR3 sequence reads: CASSVGEEQYF. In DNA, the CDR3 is TGTGCCAGCAGCGTAGGCGAGGAGCAGTACTTC.

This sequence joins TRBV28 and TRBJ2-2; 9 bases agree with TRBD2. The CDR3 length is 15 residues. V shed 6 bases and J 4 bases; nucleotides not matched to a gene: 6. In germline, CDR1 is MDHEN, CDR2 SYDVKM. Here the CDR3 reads CASRRLADITGELFF. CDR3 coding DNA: TGTGCCAGCAGGCGACTAGCGGATATCACCGGGGAGCTGTTTTTT.

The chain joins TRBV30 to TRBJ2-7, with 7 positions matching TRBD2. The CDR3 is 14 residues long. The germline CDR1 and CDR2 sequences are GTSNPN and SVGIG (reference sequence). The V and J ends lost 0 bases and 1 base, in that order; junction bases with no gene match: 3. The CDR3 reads CAWSVGGGSYEQYF. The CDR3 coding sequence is TGTGCCTGGAGTGTTGGGGGAGGGTCCTACGAGCAGTACTTC.

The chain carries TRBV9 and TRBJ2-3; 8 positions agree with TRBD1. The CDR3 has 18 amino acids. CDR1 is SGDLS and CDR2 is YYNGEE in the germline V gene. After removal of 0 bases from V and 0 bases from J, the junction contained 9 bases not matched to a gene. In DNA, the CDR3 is TGTGCCAGCAGCGTAGTGGGGACAGGCGGACGTAGCACAGATACGCAGTATTTT. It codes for CASSVVGTGGRSTDTQYF.